These T cell receptor beta chains were read from a single sample in a study of blood T cell repertoires in COVID-19. Clones were sequenced by immunoSEQ multiplex PCR, and TCRdb holds only the in-frame ones, with some missing. This table has some 400,000 clones, roughly 86% appearing once. The sample was peripheral blood. Receptor source: a woman aged 55-75 years with COVID-19, enrolled during active disease. Both conserved end residues are trimmed from each CDR3.

j_call: TRBJ2-3
v_call: TRBV4-1
cdr3_aa: ASSRSTSGGAGTQY

j_call: TRBJ2-7
v_call: TRBV7-2
cdr3_aa: ASSSPSRGSYEQY

j_call: TRBJ2-3
v_call: TRBV5-1
cdr3_aa: ASSLGGAGDTQY

j_call: TRBJ1-1
v_call: TRBV28
cdr3_aa: ASSFGYRGTEAF

j_call: TRBJ1-5
v_call: TRBV2
cdr3_aa: ASSEQRTGNQPQH

j_call: TRBJ2-3
v_call: TRBV6-5
cdr3_aa: ASSYSWQASTDTQY

j_call: TRBJ2-4
v_call: TRBV7-2
cdr3_aa: ASSPPSRRDIQY

j_call: TRBJ2-7
v_call: TRBV5-1
cdr3_aa: ASTPQGAGGGEQY

j_call: TRBJ2-1
v_call: TRBV5-1
cdr3_aa: ASSAGLAGGPRQYEQF

j_call: TRBJ1-1
v_call: TRBV30
cdr3_aa: AWSLDIANTEAF

j_call: TRBJ1-6
v_call: TRBV9
cdr3_aa: ATSRGGGSPLH

j_call: TRBJ2-7
v_call: TRBV7-3
cdr3_aa: ASSLLQGAHQGEQY

j_call: TRBJ1-4
v_call: TRBV3-1/TRBV3-2
cdr3_aa: ASSQDTGINEKLF

j_call: TRBJ2-4
v_call: TRBV6-5
cdr3_aa: ASRGLRGTSRFQY

j_call: TRBJ2-1
v_call: TRBV28
cdr3_aa: ASPGGLNPNEQF

j_call: TRBJ2-2
v_call: TRBV14
cdr3_aa: ASSPFPGLAGAIANTGELF

j_call: TRBJ2-7
v_call: TRBV21-1
cdr3_aa: ASLKGVGGYEQY

j_call: TRBJ1-6
v_call: TRBV9
cdr3_aa: ASSPNEGSPLH

j_call: TRBJ2-2
v_call: TRBV7-6
cdr3_aa: ASSRGLGRNTGELF

j_call: TRBJ2-1
v_call: TRBV7-3
cdr3_aa: ASSSSGGSYNEQF

j_call: TRBJ2-2
v_call: TRBV3-1/TRBV3-2
cdr3_aa: ASSLNSGGAGGELF

j_call: TRBJ2-2
v_call: TRBV30
cdr3_aa: AWSVFQGAYTGELF

j_call: TRBJ1-1
v_call: TRBV9
cdr3_aa: ASSVGEGAGGTEAF

j_call: TRBJ2-7
v_call: TRBV5-1
cdr3_aa: ASSLGGTGTHEQY

j_call: TRBJ2-7
v_call: TRBV15
cdr3_aa: ATSRDQLAGEQY

j_call: TRBJ2-1
v_call: TRBV6-5
cdr3_aa: ASSYSGTGMNEQF

j_call: TRBJ1-1
v_call: TRBV15
cdr3_aa: ATRGGGTEAF

j_call: TRBJ2-7
v_call: TRBV3-1/TRBV3-2
cdr3_aa: ASSRLLAAGVSEQY

j_call: TRBJ2-5
v_call: TRBV7-2
cdr3_aa: ASSRTSQETQY

j_call: TRBJ1-1
v_call: TRBV4-1
cdr3_aa: ASSQGAVEAF

j_call: TRBJ1-2
v_call: TRBV11-2
cdr3_aa: ASSPDSNYGYT

j_call: TRBJ1-6
v_call: TRBV30
cdr3_aa: AWSQVFVHSGPLNSPLH

j_call: TRBJ2-7
v_call: TRBV6-5
cdr3_aa: ASSDRGYEQY

j_call: TRBJ1-3
v_call: TRBV4-1
cdr3_aa: ASSQIGETAGNTIY

j_call: TRBJ2-7
v_call: TRBV7-3
cdr3_aa: ASSLGRGPYEQY

j_call: TRBJ1-4
v_call: TRBV15
cdr3_aa: ATSRQGSSGEKLF